The text below deals with one T cell receptor beta chain. This specimen belongs to a study of cytotoxic CD8 clonotypes in ibrutinib-treated CLL. Study information: A mean of approximately 260,000 productive templates and approximately 90,000 productive rearrangements was obtained per sample.

Sequencing used immunoSEQ multiplex PCR; TCRdb keeps in-frame clones, though not all of them. The sample records nearly 300,000 clones, around 69% being singletons. TCR beta libraries used 1.5 to 2 micrograms of DNA from cryopreserved PBMCs. This TCR was recovered from a human donor with chronic lymphocytic leukemia. The sequenced sample was PBMCs, obtained at disease progression, from a patient treated with ibrutinib.

The DNA for the CDR3 is TGCAGCGTCTCTCCGGGTTCCCCCTGGCTAGGGGAAAAACTGTTTTTT. This sequence encodes CSVSPGSPWLGEKLFF. V usage is TRBV29-1 and J usage is TRBJ1-4; D is unclear. Looked up from germline, CDR1 is SQVTM and CDR2 is ANQGSEA. V lost 6 bases and J lost 8, with 25 bases in between. The CDR3 is made up of 16 amino acids.